This T cell receptor beta chain was obtained from a study of TIL therapy for anti-PD-1-resistant metastatic lung cancer. The immunoSEQ assay was v3. The repertoire was sequenced with immunoSEQ multiplex PCR; TCRdb's copy has only in-frame clones and lacks some. The data hold 35,000 to 55,000 clones, with 70% to 85% observed a single time. The CDR3 is made up of 19 amino acids. J lost 6 bases, V lost 1 base, and 11 bases had no gene match. Germline-derived CDR1 and CDR2 are SEHNR and FQNEAQ (reference sequence). Sample time point: pre-treatment sample, taken before nivolumab and TIL therapy. The rearrangement links TRBV7-9 to TRBJ2-2; 13 nucleotides match TRBD2. This specimen was blood, taken at baseline. The sequence was collected from a man between 65 and 85 years old with non-small cell lung cancer. CDR3 bases: TGTGCCAGCAGCTTAGTAGGACTAGCGGGAGACTCGGTTCCCGGGGAGCTGTTTTTT. Translation: CASSLVGLAGDSVPGELFF.